These 15 T cell receptor beta chains were all obtained from the same sample, sequenced in a study of T cell changes during pregnancy in multiple sclerosis. Generated by immunoSEQ multiplex PCR, the TCRdb table keeps only in-frame clones and is missing some. The sample holds 50,000 to 65,000 clones, roughly 92% seen once. Sequencing used CD8+ T cells from peripheral blood mononuclear cells, obtained in the second trimester of pregnancy. These receptors all come from a female donor with multiple sclerosis, enrolled in a pregnancy study.

V gene TRBV27 combines with J gene TRBJ1-2, with D perhaps TRBD1 (5 bases). Per germline, CDR1 MNHEY and CDR2 SMNVEV (reference sequence). The CDR3 has 15 amino acids. V lost 4 bases to trimming and J lost 3 bases, with 15 bases between them. The CDR3 loop reads CASSSSMTAYYGYTF. The CDR3 bases are TGTGCCAGCAGTTCCTCTATGACAGCGTACTATGGCTACACCTTC.

The chain carries TRBV6-5 and TRBJ2-1; D is unresolved. V was cut by 0 bases and J by 4 bases, with 10 bases left in between. Germline assignment: CDR1 MNHEY and CDR2 SVGAGI. CDR3 length: 15 amino acids. CDR3 sequence (DNA): TGTGCCAGCAGTTACTCCCCTGTTGAGTACAATGAGCAGTTCTTC. It is translated as CASSYSPVEYNEQFF.

Comment on this clone: Distinct nucleotide sequences in the sample also encode this CDR3. The J gene is TRBJ2-1, the V gene TRBV9; TRBD2 matches at 11 bases. With V trimmed by 3 bases and J by 4 bases, 3 bases remained unmatched. Germline V lookup: CDR1 SGDLS, CDR2 YYNGEE. This CDR3 has 15 amino acids. The CDR3 spells CASSASGRPYNEQFF. In DNA form, the CDR3 reads TGTGCCAGCAGCGCTAGCGGGAGGCCGTACAATGAGCAGTTCTTC.

The chain carries TRBV5-1 and TRBJ2-7, with D perhaps matching TRBD1 (6 bases). The germline CDR1 and CDR2 sequences are SGHRS and YFSETQ. This CDR3 has 15 amino acids. V lost 0 bases, J lost 3 bases, and 13 bases lay in between. The DNA for the CDR3 is TGCGCCAGCAGCTTGGAGATCGGGGACAACTACGAGCAGTACTTC. Protein sequence: CASSLEIGDNYEQYF.

The table lists this clone with a count of one. The chain employs TRBV4-2 and TRBJ2-3; 14 nucleotides agree with TRBD2. This CDR3 contains 16 residues. Germline CDR1 LGHNA, CDR2 YNFKEQ. The junction had 5 bases not matched to a gene; V was cut back by 6 bases and J by 3 bases. CDR3: CASSPTSGGGTDTQYF. The DNA of the CDR3 is TGTGCCAGCAGTCCGACTAGCGGGGGGGGTACAGATACGCAGTATTTT.

This clone was detected once. The V and J genes are TRBV27 and TRBJ1-1, with unresolved D. The CDR3 covers 13 residues. Germline V CDR1 and CDR2: MNHEY, SMNVEV (reference sequence). Deletions cut 1 base from V and 4 bases from J, with 7 bases between. The CDR3 spells CASSLYSGTEAFF. The CDR3, as DNA: TGTGCCAGCAGTTTATACAGCGGCACTGAAGCTTTCTTT.

The chain links TRBV27 to TRBJ2-1; D possibly corresponds to TRBD2 (6 bases). The germline CDR1 and CDR2 sequences are MNHEY and SMNVEV (reference sequence). Trimming shortened V by 3 bases and J by 9 bases, and 12 bases separated the two germline ends. The CDR3 runs 13 residues. CDR3 nucleotide sequence: TGTGCCAGCAGTTTTTCGGGTAGCGGTGAGCAGTTCTTC. It translates to CASSFSGSGEQFF.

The CDR3 DNA sequence: TGCAGCGGCCGAAGCGGAGGGGCCTACAATGAGCAGTTCTTC. Amino acids: CSGRSGGAYNEQFF. J is TRBJ2-1 and V is TRBV29-1, with D tentatively TRBD2 (6 bases). The ends were cut back, 7 bases at V and 2 bases at J, with 15 bases in the middle. This CDR3 is built from 14 residues. The germline V gene encodes CDR1 SQVTM and CDR2 ANQGSEA.

The chain has TRBV7-9 and TRBJ1-4; a possible D gene is TRBD1 (5 bases). CDR1 and CDR2 (germline): SEHNR, FQNEAQ (reference sequence). This CDR3 has 13 amino acids. V was clipped by 9 bases and J by 7 bases, with 15 bases between them. CDR3 sequence reads: CASIQGGGEKLFF. As DNA, the CDR3 is TGTGCCAGTATTCAGGGCGGGGGTGAAAAACTGTTTTTT. Supplemented by reference TRBV7-9 and TRBJ1-4, the full variable domain reads DTGVSQNPRHKITKRGQNVTFRCDPISEHNRLYWYRQTLGQGPEFLTYFQNEAQLEKSRLLSDRFSAERPKGSFSTLEIQRTEQGDSAMYLCASIQGGGEKLFFGSGTQLSVL.

This clone is a singleton in its sample. The chain joins TRBV9 to TRBJ2-1; 9 bases agree with TRBD2. The V gene's germline CDR1 is SGDLS and CDR2 YYNGEE. The CDR3 has 14 amino acids. V lost 5 bases and J lost 8; bases outside the gene matches: 8. CDR3 sequence reads: CASSSGRLLHEQFF. The CDR3 DNA follows: TGTGCCAGCAGTAGCGGGAGACTGTTGCATGAGCAGTTCTTC. The complete variable domain, with remaining parts taken from reference TRBV9 and TRBJ2-1, reads DSGVTQTPKHLITATGQRVTLRCSPRSGDLSVYWYQQSLDQGLQFLIQYYNGEERAKGNILERFSAQQFPDLHSELNLSSLELGDSALYFCASSSGRLLHEQFFGPGTRLTVL.

CDR3 sequence reads: CASGGIMNTEAFF. The CDR3 bases are TGTGCCAGCGGAGGTATCATGAACACTGAAGCTTTCTTT. The rearrangement uses TRBV9 and TRBJ1-1; D is uncertain. Germline V gene data show CDR1 as SGDLS and CDR2 as YYNGEE. This CDR3 has 13 residues. Trimming removed 7 bases from V and 0 bases from J, with 10 bases in between.

This chain's CDR3 is CASSHFPGSPRSGNTIYF. CDR3 sequence (DNA): TGTGCCAGCAGCCATTTTCCCGGGTCCCCCCGCTCTGGAAACACCATATATTTT. V and J are TRBV9 and TRBJ1-3; unclear D gene. V was clipped by 4 bases and J by 0 bases, with 20 bases between them. CDR1 SGDLS and CDR2 YYNGEE come from the germline V gene. The CDR3 covers 18 residues.

J is TRBJ1-1 and V is TRBV27, with 8 bases that match TRBD1. The CDR3 runs 17 residues. The germline gives CDR1 MNHEY, CDR2 SMNVEV (reference sequence). The V segment lost 3 bases and the J segment 9 bases; nucleotides outside the gene matches: 18. The CDR3 is CASSLAITGGFSDKAFF. CDR3 nucleotides: TGTGCCAGCAGTTTGGCCATTACAGGGGGTTTTTCCGATAAAGCTTTCTTT.

CDR3: CASSIGDRFLDEQFF. CDR3 in DNA: TGTGCCAGCAGCATAGGGGACAGATTCCTGGATGAGCAGTTCTTC. The V and J genes are TRBV11-2 and TRBJ2-1, with 7 bases lining up with TRBD1. Germline CDR1 reads SGHAT; CDR2 reads FQNNGV. Unmatched junction bases numbered 12, after V lost 5 bases and J lost 8 bases. The CDR3 spans 15 residues.

V usage is TRBV27 and J usage is TRBJ2-1, with 13 positions matching TRBD2. Germline trimming cut 7 bases from V and 9 bases from J; bases unmatched to any gene: 9. Germline CDR1 is MNHEY and CDR2 is SMNVEV (reference sequence). This CDR3 comprises 15 residues. CDR3 region: CASTWTSGSSGEQFF. The CDR3 DNA reads TGTGCCAGCACCTGGACTAGCGGGAGTTCCGGTGAGCAGTTCTTC.